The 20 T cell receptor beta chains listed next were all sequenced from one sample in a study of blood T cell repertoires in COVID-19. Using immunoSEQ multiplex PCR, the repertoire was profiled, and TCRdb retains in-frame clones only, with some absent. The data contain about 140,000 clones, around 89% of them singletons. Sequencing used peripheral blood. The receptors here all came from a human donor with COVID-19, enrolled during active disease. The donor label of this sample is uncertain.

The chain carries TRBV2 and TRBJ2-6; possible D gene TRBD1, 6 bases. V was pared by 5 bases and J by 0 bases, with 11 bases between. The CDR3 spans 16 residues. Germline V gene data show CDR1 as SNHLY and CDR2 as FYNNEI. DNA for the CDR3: TGTGCCAGCAGTATGACAGGTCGCTCTGGGGCCAACGTCCTGACTTTC. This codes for CASSMTGRSGANVLTF. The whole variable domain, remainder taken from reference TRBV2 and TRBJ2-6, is EPEVTQTPSHQVTQMGQEVILRCVPISNHLYFYWYRQILGQKVEFLVSFYNNEISEKSEIFDDQFSVERPDGSNFTLKIRSTKLEDSAMYFCASSMTGRSGANVLTFGAGSRLTVL.

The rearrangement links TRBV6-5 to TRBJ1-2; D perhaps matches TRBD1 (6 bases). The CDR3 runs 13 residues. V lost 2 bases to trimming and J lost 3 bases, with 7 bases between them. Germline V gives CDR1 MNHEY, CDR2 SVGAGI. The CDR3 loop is CASSYGGDYGYTF. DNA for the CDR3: TGTGCCAGCAGTTACGGGGGCGACTATGGCTACACCTTC.

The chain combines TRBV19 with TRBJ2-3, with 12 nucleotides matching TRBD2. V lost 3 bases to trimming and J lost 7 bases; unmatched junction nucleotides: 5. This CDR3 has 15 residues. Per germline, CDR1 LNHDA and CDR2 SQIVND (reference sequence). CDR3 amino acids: CASSMTSGRGYTQYF. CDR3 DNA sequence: TGTGCCAGTAGTATGACTAGCGGGAGAGGCTATACGCAGTATTTT.

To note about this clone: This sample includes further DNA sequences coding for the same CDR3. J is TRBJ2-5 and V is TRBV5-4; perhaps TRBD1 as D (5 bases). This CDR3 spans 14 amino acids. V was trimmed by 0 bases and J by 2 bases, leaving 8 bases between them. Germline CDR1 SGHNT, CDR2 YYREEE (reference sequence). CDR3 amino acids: CASSLAGSQETQYF. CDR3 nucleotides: TGTGCCAGCAGCTTGGCAGGGTCTCAAGAGACCCAGTACTTC. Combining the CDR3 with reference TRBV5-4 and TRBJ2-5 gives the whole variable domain ETGVTQSPTHLIKTRGQQVTLRCSSQSGHNTVSWYQQALGQGPQFIFQYYREEENGRGNFPPRFSGLQFPNYSSELNVNALELDDSALYLCASSLAGSQETQYFGPGTRLLVL.

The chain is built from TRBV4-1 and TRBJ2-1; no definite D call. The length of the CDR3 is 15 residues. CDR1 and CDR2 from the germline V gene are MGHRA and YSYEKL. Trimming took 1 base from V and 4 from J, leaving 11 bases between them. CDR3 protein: CASSQGSIEYNEQFF. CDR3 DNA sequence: TGCGCCAGCAGCCAAGGTTCTATCGAGTACAATGAGCAGTTCTTC.

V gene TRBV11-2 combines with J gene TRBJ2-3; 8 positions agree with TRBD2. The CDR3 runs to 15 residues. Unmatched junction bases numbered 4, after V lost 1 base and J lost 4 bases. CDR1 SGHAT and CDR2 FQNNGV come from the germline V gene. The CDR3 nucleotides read TGTGCCAGCAGCTTAGGAGCGGGGGTTGCAGATACGCAGTATTTT. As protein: CASSLGAGVADTQYF. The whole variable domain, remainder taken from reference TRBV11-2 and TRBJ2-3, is EAGVAQSPRYKIIEKRQSVAFWCNPISGHATLYWYQQILGQGPKLLIQFQNNGVVDDSQLPKDRFSAERLKGVDSTLKIQPAKLEDSAVYLCASSLGAGVADTQYFGPGTRLTVL.

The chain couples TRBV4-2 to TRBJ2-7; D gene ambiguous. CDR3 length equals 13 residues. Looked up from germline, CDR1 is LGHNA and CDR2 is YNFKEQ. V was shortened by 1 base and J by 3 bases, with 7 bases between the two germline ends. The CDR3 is CASSQGLHYEQYF. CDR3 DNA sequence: TGTGCCAGCAGCCAAGGACTCCACTACGAGCAGTACTTC.

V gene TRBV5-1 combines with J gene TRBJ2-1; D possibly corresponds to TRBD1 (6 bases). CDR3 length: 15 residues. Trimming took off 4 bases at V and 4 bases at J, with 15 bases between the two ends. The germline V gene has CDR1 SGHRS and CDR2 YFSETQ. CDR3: CASSPQSGTYNEQFF. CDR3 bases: TGCGCCAGCAGCCCTCAGTCCGGGACATACAATGAGCAGTTCTTC.

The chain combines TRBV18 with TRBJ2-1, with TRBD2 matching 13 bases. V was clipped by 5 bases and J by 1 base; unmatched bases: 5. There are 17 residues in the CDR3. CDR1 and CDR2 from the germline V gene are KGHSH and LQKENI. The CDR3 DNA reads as TGTGCCAGCTCATCCCGGACTAGCGGGAGATCCTACAATGAGCAGTTCTTC. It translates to CASSSRTSGRSYNEQFF.

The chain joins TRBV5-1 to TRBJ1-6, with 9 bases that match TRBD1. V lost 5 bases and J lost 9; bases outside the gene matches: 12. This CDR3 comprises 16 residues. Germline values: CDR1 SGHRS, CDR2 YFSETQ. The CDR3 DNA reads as TGCGCCAGCAGAGAGGGGACAGGGACGGTTAGTTCACCCCTCCACTTT. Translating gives CASREGTGTVSSPLHF.

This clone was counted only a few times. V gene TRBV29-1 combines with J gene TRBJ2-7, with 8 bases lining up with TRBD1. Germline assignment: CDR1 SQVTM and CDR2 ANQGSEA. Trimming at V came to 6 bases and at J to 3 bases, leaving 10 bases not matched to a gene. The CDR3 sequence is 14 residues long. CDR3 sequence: CSVADRGFGYEQYF. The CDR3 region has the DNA TGCAGCGTGGCCGACAGGGGATTTGGCTACGAGCAGTACTTC.

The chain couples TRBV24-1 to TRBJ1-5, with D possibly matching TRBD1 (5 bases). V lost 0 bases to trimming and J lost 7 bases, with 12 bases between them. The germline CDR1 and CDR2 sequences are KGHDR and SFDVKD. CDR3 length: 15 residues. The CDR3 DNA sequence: TGTGCCACCAGTGATTTGGCGCAGGGAGGCCAGCCCCAGCATTTT. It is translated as CATSDLAQGGQPQHF.

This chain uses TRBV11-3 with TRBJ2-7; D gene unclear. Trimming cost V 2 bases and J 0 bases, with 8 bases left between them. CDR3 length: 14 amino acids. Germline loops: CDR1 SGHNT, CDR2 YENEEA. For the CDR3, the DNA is TGTGCCAGCAGCTTACTGGCAGACTCCTACGAGCAGTACTTC. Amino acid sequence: CASSLLADSYEQYF. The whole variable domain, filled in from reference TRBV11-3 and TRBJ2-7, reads EAGVVQSPRYKIIEKKQPVAFWCNPISGHNTLYWYLQNLGQGPELLIRYENEEAVDDSQLPKDRFSAERLKGVDSTLKIQPAELGDSAVYLCASSLLADSYEQYFGPGTRLTVT.

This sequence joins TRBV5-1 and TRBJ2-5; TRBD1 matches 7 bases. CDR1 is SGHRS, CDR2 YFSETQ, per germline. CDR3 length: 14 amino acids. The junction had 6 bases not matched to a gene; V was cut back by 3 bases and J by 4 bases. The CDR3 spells CASSSGTATETQYF. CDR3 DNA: TGCGCCAGCAGCTCGGGGACAGCCACAGAGACCCAGTACTTC.

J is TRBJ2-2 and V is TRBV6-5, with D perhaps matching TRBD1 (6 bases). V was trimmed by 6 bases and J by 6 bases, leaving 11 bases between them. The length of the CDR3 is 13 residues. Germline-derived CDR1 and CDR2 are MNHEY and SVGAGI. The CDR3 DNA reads TGTGCCAGCAGGCCAGGGGAGCCCGGGGAGCTGTTTTTT. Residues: CASRPGEPGELFF.

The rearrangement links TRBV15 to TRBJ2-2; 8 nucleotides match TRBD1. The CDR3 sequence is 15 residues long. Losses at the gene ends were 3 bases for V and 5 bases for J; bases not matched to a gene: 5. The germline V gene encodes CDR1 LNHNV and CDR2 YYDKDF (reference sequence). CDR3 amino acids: CATSSQGARTGELFF. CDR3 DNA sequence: TGTGCCACCAGCAGTCAGGGGGCTAGAACCGGGGAGCTGTTTTTT.

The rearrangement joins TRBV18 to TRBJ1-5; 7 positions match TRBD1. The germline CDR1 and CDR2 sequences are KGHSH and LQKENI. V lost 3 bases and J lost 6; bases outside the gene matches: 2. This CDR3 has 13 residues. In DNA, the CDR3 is TGTGCCAGCTCACCGGGGACAGCTCAGCCCCAGCATTTT. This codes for CASSPGTAQPQHF.

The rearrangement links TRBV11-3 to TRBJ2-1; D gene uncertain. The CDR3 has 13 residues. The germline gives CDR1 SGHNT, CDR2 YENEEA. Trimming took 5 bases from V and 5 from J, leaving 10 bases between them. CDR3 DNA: TGTGCCAGCAGCCTATCCCCGGACAATGAGCAGTTCTTC. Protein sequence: CASSLSPDNEQFF.

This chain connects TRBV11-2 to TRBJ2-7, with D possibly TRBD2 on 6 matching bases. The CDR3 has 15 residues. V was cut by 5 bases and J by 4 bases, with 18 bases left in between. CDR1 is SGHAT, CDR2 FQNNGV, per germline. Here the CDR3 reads CASSPNARGLYEQYF. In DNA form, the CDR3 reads TGTGCCAGCAGCCCGAATGCTAGGGGACTTTACGAGCAGTACTTC. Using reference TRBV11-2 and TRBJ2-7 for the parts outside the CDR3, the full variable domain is EAGVAQSPRYKIIEKRQSVAFWCNPISGHATLYWYQQILGQGPKLLIQFQNNGVVDDSQLPKDRFSAERLKGVDSTLKIQPAKLEDSAVYLCASSPNARGLYEQYFGPGTRLTVT.

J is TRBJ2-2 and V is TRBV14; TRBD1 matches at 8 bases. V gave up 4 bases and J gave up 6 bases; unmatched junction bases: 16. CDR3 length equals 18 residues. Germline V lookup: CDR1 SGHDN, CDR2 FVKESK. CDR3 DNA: TGTGCCAGCAGCCGTTCTACAGGGGGGCGTATTAGGTCCGGGGAGCTGTTTTTT. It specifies CASSRSTGGRIRSGELFF.